This T cell receptor beta chain derives from a study of T cell responses to AZD1222 COVID-19 vaccine. Per the germline V gene, CDR1 is MGHRA and CDR2 is YSYEKL. The CDR3 totals 14 residues. Trimming took 1 base from V and 3 from J; bases not matched to a gene: 0. With regard to this clone: Antigen: not known.

The table came from immunoSEQ multiplex PCR; TCRdb's copy has only in-frame clones and leaves some out. The data contain about 130,000 clones, 85% to 90% of them singletons. Study outcomes and limitations: Targets within unmutated variant regions were reportedly found for nearly half of spike-specific TCRs. Sampled repertoires all dated from after the peak T cell response.

J is TRBJ2-7 and V is TRBV4-1; TRBD2 aligns across 10 bases. The material was peripheral blood, obtained on day 0 of AZD1222 vaccination. The receptor was derived from an adult in good health. Here the CDR3 reads CASSQVAGGYEQYF. CDR3 bases: TGCGCCAGCAGCCAAGTAGCGGGAGGCTACGAGCAGTACTTC.